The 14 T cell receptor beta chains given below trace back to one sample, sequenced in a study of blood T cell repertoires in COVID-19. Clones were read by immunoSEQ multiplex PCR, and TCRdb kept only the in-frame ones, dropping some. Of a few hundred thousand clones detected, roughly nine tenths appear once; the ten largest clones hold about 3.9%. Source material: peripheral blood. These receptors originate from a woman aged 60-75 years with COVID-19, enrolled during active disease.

In nucleotides, the CDR3 is TGTGCCAGCAGCTTAGGACAGGGGCAAGAGACCCAGTACTTC. The encoded protein is CASSLGQGQETQYF. This sequence joins TRBV7-2 and TRBJ2-5; 8 bases are shared with TRBD1. The CDR3 runs to 14 residues. The germline V gene has CDR1 SGHTA and CDR2 FQGNSA. The J segment lost 2 bases and the V segment lost 1 base, leaving 0 bases of the junction unmatched.

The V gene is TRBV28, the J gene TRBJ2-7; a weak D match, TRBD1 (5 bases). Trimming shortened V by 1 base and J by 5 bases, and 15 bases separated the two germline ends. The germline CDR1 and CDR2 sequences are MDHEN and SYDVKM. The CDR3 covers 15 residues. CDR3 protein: CASSLYRSGIDEQYF. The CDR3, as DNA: TGTGCCAGCAGTTTATATCGTTCAGGGATCGACGAGCAGTACTTC.

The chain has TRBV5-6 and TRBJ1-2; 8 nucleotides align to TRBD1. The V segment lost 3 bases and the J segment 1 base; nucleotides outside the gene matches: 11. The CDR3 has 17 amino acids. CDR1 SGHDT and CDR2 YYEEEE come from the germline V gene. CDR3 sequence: CASSSNPGGQVNYGYTF. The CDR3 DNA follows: TGTGCCAGCAGCTCAAACCCGGGGGGACAGGTTAACTATGGCTACACCTTC.

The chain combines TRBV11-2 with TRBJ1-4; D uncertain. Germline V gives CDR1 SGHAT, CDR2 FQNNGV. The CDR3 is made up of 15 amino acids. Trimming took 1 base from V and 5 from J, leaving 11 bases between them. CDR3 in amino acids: CASSLARQANEKLFF. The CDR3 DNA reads TGTGCCAGCAGCTTAGCACGGCAGGCCAATGAAAAACTGTTTTTT.

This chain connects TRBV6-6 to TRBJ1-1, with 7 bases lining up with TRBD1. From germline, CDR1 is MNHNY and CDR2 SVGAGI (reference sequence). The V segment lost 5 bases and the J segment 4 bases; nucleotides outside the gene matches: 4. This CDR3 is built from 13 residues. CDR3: CASSRQGGTEAFF. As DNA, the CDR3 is TGTGCCAGCAGTCGACAGGGAGGCACTGAAGCTTTCTTT.

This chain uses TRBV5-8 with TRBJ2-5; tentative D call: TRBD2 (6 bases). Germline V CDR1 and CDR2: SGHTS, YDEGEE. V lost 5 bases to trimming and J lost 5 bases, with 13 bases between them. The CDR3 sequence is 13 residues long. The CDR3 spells CASRTNREETQYF. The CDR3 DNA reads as TGTGCCAGCAGAACAAATCGGGAGGAGACCCAGTACTTC.

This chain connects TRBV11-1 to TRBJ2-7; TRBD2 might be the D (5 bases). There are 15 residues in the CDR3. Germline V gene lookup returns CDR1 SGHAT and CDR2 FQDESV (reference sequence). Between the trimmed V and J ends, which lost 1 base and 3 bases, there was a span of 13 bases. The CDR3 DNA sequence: TGTGCCAGCAGCTTAGAGCAGGTGGCGGGCTACGAGCAGTACTTC. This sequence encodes CASSLEQVAGYEQYF.

The CDR3 sequence: CASSQVPGEQFF. The CDR3 DNA sequence: TGTGCCAGCAGCCAAGTTCCGGGGGAGCAGTTCTTC. V gene TRBV3-1 (or the pseudogene TRBV3-2) combines with J gene TRBJ2-1, with D perhaps matching TRBD2 (5 bases). CDR3 length: 12 residues. Trimming pared 1 base from V and 10 bases from J, leaving 8 bases between. Germline values: CDR1 LGHDT, CDR2 YNNKEL (reference sequence).

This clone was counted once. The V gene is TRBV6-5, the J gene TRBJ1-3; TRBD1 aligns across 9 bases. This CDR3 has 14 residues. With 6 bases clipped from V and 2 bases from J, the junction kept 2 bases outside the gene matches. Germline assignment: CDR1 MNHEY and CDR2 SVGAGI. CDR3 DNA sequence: TGTGCCAGCAGAAGGACAGGGGCTGGAAACACCATATATTTT. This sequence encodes CASRRTGAGNTIYF.

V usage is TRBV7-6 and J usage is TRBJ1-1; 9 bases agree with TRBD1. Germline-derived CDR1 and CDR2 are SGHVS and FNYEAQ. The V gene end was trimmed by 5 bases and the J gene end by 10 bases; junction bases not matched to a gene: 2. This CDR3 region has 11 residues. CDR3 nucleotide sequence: TGTGCCAGCAGCCAGACAGGGGGAGCTTTCTTT. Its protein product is CASSQTGGAFF. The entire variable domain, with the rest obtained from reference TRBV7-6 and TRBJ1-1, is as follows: GAGVSQSPRYKVTKRGQDVALRCDPISGHVSLYWYRQALGQGPEFLTYFNYEAQQDKSGLPNDRFSAERPEGSISTLTIQRTEQRDSAMYRCASSQTGGAFFGQGTRLTVV.

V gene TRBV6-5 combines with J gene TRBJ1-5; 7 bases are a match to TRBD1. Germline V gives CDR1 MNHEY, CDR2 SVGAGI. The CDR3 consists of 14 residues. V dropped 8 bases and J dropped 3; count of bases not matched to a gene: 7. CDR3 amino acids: CASARTGLNQPQHF. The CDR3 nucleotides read TGTGCCAGCGCAAGGACAGGTCTCAATCAGCCCCAGCATTTT.

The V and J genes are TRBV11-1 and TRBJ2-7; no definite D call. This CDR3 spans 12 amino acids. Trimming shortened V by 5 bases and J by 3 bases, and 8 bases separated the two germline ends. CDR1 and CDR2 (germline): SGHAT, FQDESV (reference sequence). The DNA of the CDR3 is TGTGCCAGCAGCAAATATAACTACGAGCAGTACTTC. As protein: CASSKYNYEQYF.

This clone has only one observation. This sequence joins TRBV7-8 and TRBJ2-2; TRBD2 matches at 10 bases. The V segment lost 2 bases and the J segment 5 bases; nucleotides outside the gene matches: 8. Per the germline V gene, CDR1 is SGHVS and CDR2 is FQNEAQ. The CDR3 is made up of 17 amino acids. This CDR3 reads CASSLSSGGPTTGELFF. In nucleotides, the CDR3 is TGTGCCAGCAGCTTATCTAGCGGGGGACCGACGACCGGGGAGCTGTTTTTT.

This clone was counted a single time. The CDR3 DNA sequence: TGTGCCAGCAGTCCCCGGAACACCGGGGAGCTGTTTTTT. Residues: CASSPRNTGELFF. The chain links TRBV27 to TRBJ2-2; no reliable D call. CDR3 length: 13 amino acids. The V gene's germline CDR1 is MNHEY and CDR2 SMNVEV (reference sequence). The germline V and J ends were trimmed by 5 bases and 1 base, with 5 bases remaining between them.